These 24 T cell receptor beta chains were sequenced from one sample in a study of CD8+CD57+ T cells in acquired aplastic anemia (dated by TCRdb to about 2018). Patients chosen for sequencing had shown expansion of CD8+CD57+ cells by flow cytometry. The run used an Illumina HiSeq 2000. Genomic DNA served as template for TCR beta VDJ combination and CDR3 sequence profiling. In-frame beta chains were kept once TCRdb had trimmed the public reads at Q25 with fastp and called clones with MiXCR. Here each entry gathers all rows of one CDR3 protein and keeps the most common genes and DNA. Here the sample has 150,000 to 200,000 distinct CDR3 sequences; under 55% occur a single time. The ten largest clones capture 9.7% of the sample. The source material was sorted CD4+, CD8+, or CD8+CD57+ T cells (not recorded which) from PBMCs. The receptors originated from a human donor with aplastic anemia.

This clonotype was seen at least ten times. The chain has TRBV5-1 and TRBJ1-2; maybe TRBD1 (6 bases). V was shortened by 4 bases and J by 7 bases, with 17 bases between the two germline ends. This CDR3 spans 14 amino acids. CDR1 and CDR2 (germline): SGHRS, YFSETQ. CDR3 sequence: CASSSGTPAGGYTF. CDR3 bases: TGCGCCAGCAGCAGTGGGACACCGGCGGGTGGCTACACCTTC.

Concerning this clonotype: Since the CDR3 does not end with the conserved phenylalanine or tryptophan, this likely comes from a read error. The chain links TRBV20-1 to TRBJ2-5; D is uncertain. This CDR3 contains 11 residues. V lost 7 bases to trimming and J lost 2 bases, with 8 bases between them. The germline CDR1 and CDR2 sequences are DFQATT and SNEGSKA (reference sequence). In nucleotides, the CDR3 is TGCAGTGTCCAGGTACAAGAGACCCAGTACCTC. Translated: CSVQVQETQYL.

The chain links TRBV5-1 to TRBJ2-1, with 8 bases aligning to TRBD2. Germline-derived CDR1 and CDR2 are SGHRS and YFSETQ. The CDR3 extends over 17 amino acids. Trimming cost V 1 base and J 0 bases; bases outside gene matches: 6. The CDR3: CASSLSTGTSSYNEQFF. CDR3 bases: TGCGCCAGCAGCTTGTCTACCGGGACTAGCTCCTACAATGAGCAGTTCTTC.

The chain links TRBV6-1 to TRBJ2-7; TRBD1 is a possible D gene (6 bases). The CDR3 extends over 15 amino acids. Looked up from germline, CDR1 is MNHNS and CDR2 is SASEGT. V lost 6 bases and J lost 6, with 21 bases in between. The CDR3 here is CASSPEAGGASEQYF. The CDR3 nucleotides read TGTGCCAGCAGCCCCGAGGCTGGGGGCGCGTCCGAGCAGTACTTC.

The chain links TRBV10-3 to TRBJ2-7; perhaps TRBD2 as D (5 bases). The CDR3 runs 14 residues. Germline values: CDR1 ENHRY, CDR2 SYGVKD. V was pared by 3 bases and J by 3 bases, with 12 bases between. CDR3 residues: CAISDGGSIYEQYF. The CDR3 DNA reads TGTGCCATCAGTGATGGTGGGAGTATCTACGAGCAGTACTTC.

This clonotype was counted at least ten times. V gene TRBV6-2 or TRBV6-3 combines with J gene TRBJ1-5; D is unresolved. The germline gives CDR1 MNHEY, CDR2 SVGEGT. The CDR3 loop spans 13 amino acids. V was shortened by 6 bases and J by 4 bases, with 10 bases between the two germline ends. The CDR3 nucleotides read TGTGCCAGCAGCCTTCAGAGGAATCAGCCCCAGCATTTT. The encoded protein is CASSLQRNQPQHF.

This clonotype has a count of ten or more. V gene TRBV10-3 combines with J gene TRBJ1-3; D gene ambiguous. The CDR3 consists of 17 residues. Germline loops: CDR1 ENHRY, CDR2 SYGVKD. Trimming cost V 7 bases and J 0 bases, with 19 bases left between them. The CDR3 sequence: CAINSKEELSSGNTIYF. CDR3 in DNA: TGTGCCATCAATTCCAAGGAAGAATTAAGCTCTGGAAACACCATATATTTT.

This sequence joins TRBV9 and TRBJ2-3, with TRBD2 matching 9 bases. The trim removed 4 bases at V and 2 bases at J, leaving 5 bases unmatched. This CDR3 contains 15 residues. The V gene's germline CDR1 is SGDLS and CDR2 YYNGEE. The CDR3 here is CASSPRLADTDTQYF. CDR3 bases: TGTGCCAGCAGCCCCCGACTAGCGGACACAGATACGCAGTATTTT.

The gene calls are TRBV11-1 and TRBJ1-6; a possible D gene is TRBD1 (5 bases). This CDR3 contains 17 residues. CDR1 and CDR2 (germline): SGHAT, FQDESV (reference sequence). The V gene lost 2 bases and the J gene lost 3 bases, with 14 bases spanning the gap. The CDR3, as DNA: TGTGCCAGCAGCTTAAACGTGGACACTGGCTATAATTCACCCCTCCACTTT. This encodes CASSLNVDTGYNSPLHF.

This clonotype occurred once. An end of the junction differs from the germline gene, which may be a read error. The rearrangement uses TRBV10-2 and TRBJ2-7; D perhaps matches TRBD2 (6 bases). The CDR3 is made up of 14 amino acids. CDR1 and CDR2 (germline): WSHSY, SAAADI. CDR3 residues: CASSVEGLSYEQYF. In DNA form, the CDR3 reads TGTGCCAGCAGCGTAGAGGGACTTTCCTACGAGCAGTACTTC.

This clonotype was counted at least ten times. J is TRBJ1-1 and V is TRBV6-2 or TRBV6-3, with D unclear. The length of the CDR3 is 13 residues. The V end lost 1 base, the J end lost 2 bases, and 5 bases lay between the germline ends. CDR1 and CDR2 from the germline V gene are MNHEY and SVGEGT. CDR3 nucleotide sequence: TGTGCCAGCAGTTACTATGTTAACACTGAAGCTTTCTTT. Its translation is CASSYYVNTEAFF.

The rearrangement uses TRBV3-1 and TRBJ1-6, with 10 positions matching TRBD1. V shed 4 bases and J 10 bases; nucleotides not matched to a gene: 10. Looked up from germline, CDR1 is LGHDT and CDR2 is YNNKEL (reference sequence). The CDR3 length is 16 residues. The CDR3 region is CASSPRGQGNASPLHF. The CDR3 nucleotides read TGTGCCAGCAGCCCAAGGGGACAGGGGAACGCCTCACCCCTCCACTTT.

In its sample, this clonotype was seen many times. V and J are TRBV6-5 and TRBJ1-1; possibly TRBD1 for D (6 bases). CDR1 MNHEY and CDR2 SVGAGI come from the germline V gene. The CDR3 loop spans 12 amino acids. Trimming removed 2 bases from V and 7 bases from J, with 8 bases in between. For the CDR3, the DNA is TGTGCCAGCAGTTACAGGGGGATTGAAGCTTTCTTT. Its protein product is CASSYRGIEAFF.

The CDR3 DNA is TGTGCCAGCAGTCCCGGAGTGGACCGGTACGAGCAGTACTTC. Amino acids: CASSPGVDRYEQYF. This chain links TRBV6-1 with TRBJ2-7; D not certain. This CDR3 spans 14 amino acids. Germline lookup yields CDR1 MNHNS and CDR2 SASEGT. The V gene lost 5 bases and the J gene lost 4 bases, with 15 bases spanning the gap.

There are many counts of this clonotype. This chain connects TRBV6-5 to TRBJ2-7; TRBD1 matches 9 bases. The junction had 2 bases not matched to a gene; V was cut back by 2 bases and J by 0 bases. This CDR3 spans 15 amino acids. Germline V gene data show CDR1 as MNHEY and CDR2 as SVGAGI. The CDR3 region is CASSYGQGLSYEQYF. Written as DNA, the CDR3 is TGTGCCAGCAGTTACGGACAGGGGCTCTCCTACGAGCAGTACTTC.

The gene calls are TRBV24-1 and TRBJ2-5; D not resolved. Trimming cost V 4 bases and J 0 bases, with 5 bases left between them. CDR3 length: 13 residues. Germline CDR1 is KGHDR and CDR2 is SFDVKD. The CDR3 protein is CATSEADQETQYF. The CDR3 nucleotides read TGTGCCACCAGTGAGGCCGACCAAGAGACCCAGTACTTC.

The chain combines TRBV5-1 with TRBJ1-4, with TRBD1 identical over 9 bases. The germline gives CDR1 SGHRS, CDR2 YFSETQ. This CDR3 contains 16 residues. The J segment lost 6 bases and the V segment lost 1 base, leaving 7 bases of the junction unmatched. The CDR3 reads CASSLLGTGRDEKLFF. CDR3 DNA: TGCGCCAGCAGCTTGCTGGGGACAGGGAGGGATGAAAAACTGTTTTTT.

Comments on this clonotype: The junction differs from germline at one of its ends, possibly a read error. The chain carries TRBV2 and TRBJ2-7, with TRBD2 identical over 12 bases. From germline, CDR1 is SNHLY and CDR2 FYNNEI. The CDR3 contains 15 residues. CDR3: CASSRTSGTPYEQCF. The CDR3 nucleotides are TGTGCCAGCAGCCGGACTAGCGGGACCCCCTACGAGCAGTGCTTC.

About this clonotype: Possible read error: a much larger clone is one base away. The chain recombines TRBV4-2 with TRBJ2-1; 11 nucleotides match TRBD2. CDR1 LGHNA and CDR2 YNFKEQ come from the germline V gene. The J segment lost 6 bases and the V segment lost 8 bases, leaving 12 bases of the junction unmatched. This CDR3 region has 16 residues. CDR3 in DNA: TGTGCCAGCCGCAGACTAGCGGGAAGATCTGTCAATGAGCAGTTCTTC. Protein product: CASRRLAGRSVNEQFF.

The sample holds a few counts of this clonotype. The J gene is TRBJ2-1, the V gene TRBV20-1; D remains ambiguous. Trimming removed 6 bases at V and 8 bases at J, with 8 bases between. This CDR3 has 10 residues. The V gene's germline CDR1 is DFQATT and CDR2 SNEGSKA (reference sequence). Here the CDR3 reads CSAEEDEQFF. In DNA, the CDR3 is TGCAGTGCCGAGGAAGATGAGCAGTTCTTC.

The chain recombines TRBV29-1 with TRBJ2-3, with D perhaps matching TRBD1 (6 bases). Germline lookup yields CDR1 SQVTM and CDR2 ANQGSEA. Trimming left V 5 bases short and J 1 base short, with 16 bases between. The CDR3 is made up of 15 amino acids. This CDR3 reads CSVRTVVVGTDTQYF. The CDR3 DNA reads TGCAGCGTTAGGACAGTCGTGGTGGGCACAGATACGCAGTATTTT.

This clonotype was counted at least ten times. The chain's CDR3 is CSARDRLGYQPQHF. The CDR3 DNA is TGCAGTGCCAGGGACAGGCTGGGGTATCAGCCCCAGCATTTT. V and J are TRBV20-1 and TRBJ1-5, with TRBD1 matching over 8 bases. Germline CDR1 and CDR2: DFQATT and SNEGSKA (reference sequence). The CDR3 runs 14 residues. Losses at the gene ends were 6 bases for V and 5 bases for J; bases not matched to a gene: 9.

In regard to this clonotype: One end of the junction varies from germline; a read error may be responsible. The chain is built from TRBV10-3 and TRBJ1-1, with D perhaps TRBD1 (5 bases). The germline V gene has CDR1 ENHRY and CDR2 SYGVKD. This CDR3 is built from 14 residues. CDR3 sequence: CAICKSDRDTETFF. The CDR3 DNA reads TGTGCCATCTGTAAATCCGACAGAGACACTGAAACTTTCTTT.

This clonotype was observed a few times. This sequence may be a read error, since a much larger clone differs from it by one base. The chain has TRBV15 and TRBJ2-4; possible D gene TRBD2, 7 bases. The CDR3 length is 17 residues. V lost 0 bases and J lost 3, with 15 bases in between. The germline gives CDR1 LNHNV, CDR2 YYDKDF (reference sequence). This CDR3 is CATSREGASGGKNIQYF. The CDR3 DNA reads TGTGCCACCAGCAGAGAGGGGGCTAGCGGCGGCAAAAACATTCAGTACTTC. Together with reference TRBV15 and TRBJ2-4, the CDR3 gives the full variable domain: DAMVIQNPRYQVTQFGKPVTLSCSQTLNHNVMYWYQQKSSQAPKLLFHYYDKDFNNEADTPDNFQSRRPNTSFCFLDIRSPGLGDTAMYLCATSREGASGGKNIQYFGAGTRLSVL.